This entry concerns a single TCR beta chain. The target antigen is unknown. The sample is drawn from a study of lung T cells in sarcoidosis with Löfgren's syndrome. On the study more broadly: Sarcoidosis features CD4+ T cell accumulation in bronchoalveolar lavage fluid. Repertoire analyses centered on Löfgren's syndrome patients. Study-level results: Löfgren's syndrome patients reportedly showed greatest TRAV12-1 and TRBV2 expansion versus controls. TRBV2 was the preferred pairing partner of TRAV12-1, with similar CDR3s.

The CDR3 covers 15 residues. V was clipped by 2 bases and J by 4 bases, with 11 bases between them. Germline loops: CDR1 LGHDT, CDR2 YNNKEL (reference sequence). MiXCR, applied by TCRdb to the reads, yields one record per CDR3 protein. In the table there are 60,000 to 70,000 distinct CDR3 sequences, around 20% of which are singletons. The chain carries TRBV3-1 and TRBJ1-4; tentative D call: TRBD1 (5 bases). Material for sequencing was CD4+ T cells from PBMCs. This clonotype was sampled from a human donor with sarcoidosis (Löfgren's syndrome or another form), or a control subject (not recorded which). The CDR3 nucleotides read TGTGCCAGCAGCCAAACCGGGGGGATTAATGAAAAACTGTTTTTT. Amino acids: CASSQTGGINEKLFF.